These 5 T cell receptor beta chains were sequenced from one sample in a study of T cell responses to AZD1222 COVID-19 vaccine. Assay: immunoSEQ multiplex PCR; the TCRdb copy retains only in-frame clones and omits some. The table has under 150,000 clones, approximately 90% seen once. Specimen: peripheral blood, collected on day 0 of MenACWY control vaccination. The receptors come from an adult in good health.

The rearrangement joins TRBV6-6 to TRBJ1-2; a weak D match, TRBD1 (6 bases). This CDR3 region has 16 residues. Trimming stripped 0 bases from V and 2 bases from J, with 13 bases between. CDR1 is MNHNY and CDR2 is SVGAGI in the germline V gene (reference sequence). In nucleotides, the CDR3 is TGTGCCAGCAGTTACTCCAGGGGACGGGGAAACTATGGCTACACCTTC. Translating gives CASSYSRGRGNYGYTF.

The chain links TRBV19 to TRBJ1-4; unclear D gene. This CDR3 comprises 16 residues. The V gene lost 3 bases and the J gene lost 4 bases, with 15 bases spanning the gap. Germline lookup yields CDR1 LNHDA and CDR2 SQIVND (reference sequence). CDR3 DNA sequence: TGTGCCAGTAGTATTGGTACGGGTTCCGGTAATGAAAAACTGTTTTTT. Its translation: CASSIGTGSGNEKLFF.

This chain links TRBV6-5 with TRBJ1-5, with D possibly TRBD1 on 5 matching bases. Trimming took off 5 bases at V and 1 base at J, with 12 bases between the two ends. The CDR3 is 15 residues long. The germline V gene has CDR1 MNHEY and CDR2 SVGAGI. The CDR3 coding sequence is TGTGCCAGCAGTCTACAGGAACCGAGCAATCAGCCCCAGCATTTT. It codes for CASSLQEPSNQPQHF.

The rearrangement joins TRBV24-1 to TRBJ1-4; D not resolved. Per germline, CDR1 KGHDR and CDR2 SFDVKD. V was shortened by 2 bases and J by 5 bases, with 11 bases between the two germline ends. The CDR3 is made up of 15 amino acids. The CDR3 DNA reads TGTGCCACCAGTGATTCGGCAGTCCCCAATGAAAAACTGTTTTTT. Its protein is CATSDSAVPNEKLFF.

This sequence joins TRBV3-1 (or the pseudogene TRBV3-2) and TRBJ1-3; weak D call: TRBD1 (5 bases). V was pared by 6 bases and J by 1 base, with 13 bases between. Germline CDR1 is LGHDT and CDR2 is YNNKEL (reference sequence). This CDR3 spans 15 amino acids. In DNA, the CDR3 is TGTGCCAGCAGGCACCTCGGGGGTTCTGGAAACACCATATATTTT. Translation: CASRHLGGSGNTIYF.